The 30 T cell receptor beta chains given below trace back to one sample, sequenced in a study of T-cell memory formation after mild COVID-19. A single record per CDR3 protein comes from TCRdb applying MiXCR to the 5' RACE reads. The table shows under 300,000 distinct CDR3 sequences, with approximately 9% occurring only once. The specimen sequenced was PBMCs or a T cell subset sorted from them (not recorded which). The source is a man between 18 and 29 years old who had mild COVID-19 (a few samples of this study predate the infection). Cell type and time point are not known.

This clonotype was detected many times. The chain recombines TRBV7-2 with TRBJ1-2; maybe TRBD1 (6 bases). CDR3 length: 11 amino acids. Germline assignment: CDR1 SGHTA and CDR2 FQGNSA. The V end was cut by 8 bases, the J end by 8 bases, with 12 bases between. CDR3 nucleotides: TGTGCCAGCCCAGGGGTGGGGGGCTACACCTTC. It is translated as CASPGVGGYTF.

The V gene is TRBV12-3 or TRBV12-4, the J gene TRBJ1-1; tentative D call: TRBD1 (6 bases). The V end lost 3 bases, the J end lost 9 bases, and 11 bases lay between the germline ends. The CDR3 covers 12 residues. The CDR3 region has the DNA TGTGCCAGCAGTTTCGGGGGACAAAAAGCTTTCTTT. Protein: CASSFGGQKAFF.

This clonotype was detected a few times. This chain connects TRBV11-2 to TRBJ1-1; TRBD1 matches 7 bases. CDR3 size: 13 residues. CDR1 SGHAT and CDR2 FQNNGV come from the germline V gene. J lost 8 bases, V lost 0 bases, and 3 bases had no gene match. Here the CDR3 reads CASSLDGTEEAFF. CDR3 sequence (DNA): TGTGCCAGCAGCTTAGATGGGACAGAAGAAGCTTTCTTT.

This clonotype was counted at least ten times. The gene calls are TRBV9 and TRBJ2-1, with 10 bases lining up with TRBD2. The CDR3 is 17 amino acids. Looked up from germline, CDR1 is SGDLS and CDR2 is YYNGEE. J lost 0 bases, V lost 5 bases, and 8 bases had no gene match. CDR3 region: CASSFSGGQSSYNEQFF. CDR3 nucleotide sequence: TGTGCCAGCAGTTTTAGCGGGGGGCAGAGCTCCTACAATGAGCAGTTCTTC.

The chain carries TRBV7-3 and TRBJ1-1; maybe TRBD1 (5 bases). Trimming pared 6 bases from V and 0 bases from J, leaving 8 bases between. Germline V gives CDR1 SGHTA, CDR2 FQGTGA. This CDR3 region has 13 residues. CDR3 protein: CASRSGLNTEAFF. CDR3 sequence (DNA): TGTGCCAGCAGATCAGGGTTGAACACTGAAGCTTTCTTT.

This clonotype was seen many times. This chain joins TRBV3-1 and TRBJ2-5; 8 positions match TRBD2. The germline CDR1 and CDR2 sequences are LGHDT and YNNKEL (reference sequence). V shed 7 bases and J 0 bases; nucleotides not matched to a gene: 1. CDR3 length: 13 residues. DNA for the CDR3: TGTGCCAGCACGGGGGGGCACCAAGAGACCCAGTACTTC. It codes for CASTGGHQETQYF.

This chain uses TRBV7-2 with TRBJ2-2; TRBD2 aligns across 7 bases. The junction had 5 bases not matched to a gene; V was cut back by 5 bases and J by 2 bases. The CDR3 runs 15 residues. Per the germline V gene, CDR1 is SGHTA and CDR2 is FQGNSA. CDR3 protein: CASSPGTINTGELFF. The DNA for the CDR3 is TGTGCCAGCAGCCCTGGGACTATTAACACCGGGGAGCTGTTTTTT.

V gene TRBV12-3 or TRBV12-4 combines with J gene TRBJ2-6, with D unclear. The CDR3 extends over 15 amino acids. Trimming left V 6 bases short and J 0 bases short, with 9 bases between. The CDR3 spells CASRPSVSGANVLTF. The CDR3 region has the DNA TGTGCCAGCAGGCCGTCCGTCTCTGGGGCCAACGTCCTGACTTTC.

This clonotype was found many times. The chain combines TRBV11-2 with TRBJ2-7, with 8 bases matching TRBD1. Germline CDR1 is SGHAT and CDR2 is FQNNGV. The CDR3 has 14 amino acids. V was pared by 7 bases and J by 2 bases, with 7 bases of the junction left unmatched. CDR3 sequence: CASNRGSGTYEQYF. The CDR3 nucleotides are TGTGCCAGCAACAGGGGGAGTGGGACCTACGAGCAGTACTTC.

The chain is built from TRBV5-1 and TRBJ2-1; 9 bases fit TRBD2. The CDR3 is made up of 15 amino acids. Germline V gives CDR1 SGHRS, CDR2 YFSETQ. The ends lost 3 bases at V and 6 bases at J; junction bases unmatched: 7. CDR3 bases: TGCGCCAGCAGCTGGGGACTAGCAGATGTCAATGAGCAGTTCTTC. It translates to CASSWGLADVNEQFF.

The V and J genes are TRBV12-3 or TRBV12-4 and TRBJ1-2; D call uncertain. Trimming removed 5 bases at V and 4 bases at J, with 11 bases between. The CDR3 runs to 13 residues. CDR3 protein: CASSPPDLYGYTF. CDR3 nucleotides: TGTGCCAGCAGTCCACCTGACCTCTATGGCTACACCTTC.

This clonotype was detected a few times. The chain uses TRBV5-6 and TRBJ1-2, with D unclear. Trimming cost V 1 base and J 7 bases, with 8 bases left between them. CDR3 length equals 12 residues. CDR1 is SGHDT and CDR2 is YYEEEE in the germline V gene. The CDR3 reads CASSLSEAGYTF. For the CDR3, the DNA is TGTGCCAGCAGCTTGTCGGAGGCTGGCTACACCTTC.

V is TRBV6-6 and J is TRBJ1-6; D not certain. CDR1 and CDR2 from the germline V gene are MNHNY and SVGAGI (reference sequence). The CDR3 runs to 11 residues. Deletions cut 2 bases from V and 11 bases from J, with 4 bases between. The CDR3 protein is CASSYDPPLHF. The CDR3 coding sequence is TGTGCCAGCAGTTACGATCCACCCCTCCACTTT.

This chain links TRBV5-6 with TRBJ2-7; D is unclear. This CDR3 has 15 residues. Germline-derived CDR1 and CDR2 are SGHDT and YYEEEE. V was shortened by 2 bases and J by 5 bases, with 17 bases between the two germline ends. CDR3 region: CASSFRALGLDEQYF. Here the CDR3 DNA reads TGTGCCAGCAGCTTTAGGGCTCTTGGATTGGACGAGCAGTACTTC.

This clonotype has a count of ten or more. The rearrangement joins TRBV7-2 to TRBJ2-3; D remains ambiguous. Germline CDR1 SGHTA, CDR2 FQGNSA. Between the trimmed V and J ends, which lost 3 bases and 2 bases, there was a span of 15 bases. The CDR3 loop spans 16 amino acids. CDR3 nucleotides: TGTGCCAGCAGCTTGGTCGACGGCAGCTACACAGATACGCAGTATTTT. It encodes CASSLVDGSYTDTQYF.

This sequence joins TRBV7-3 and TRBJ2-3; 7 bases map to TRBD1. CDR1 is SGHTA and CDR2 is FQGTGA in the germline V gene. CDR3 length equals 14 residues. The V and J ends lost 8 bases and 0 bases, in that order; junction bases with no gene match: 5. In nucleotides, the CDR3 is TGTGCCAGCGCGAAGGGGGCGAGCACAGATACGCAGTATTTT. Amino acids: CASAKGASTDTQYF.

This clonotype has just a few counts. The J gene is TRBJ2-4, the V gene TRBV6-2 or TRBV6-3; D is ambiguous. The CDR3 sequence is 13 residues long. Germline loops: CDR1 MNHEY, CDR2 SVGEGT. Trimming shortened V by 9 bases and J by 1 base, and 10 bases separated the two germline ends. CDR3 in amino acids: CARMGRAKNIQYF. For the CDR3, the DNA is TGTGCCAGAATGGGAAGGGCCAAAAACATTCAGTACTTC.

This clonotype has at least ten counts. V and J are TRBV20-1 and TRBJ2-7, with D possibly TRBD2 on 6 matching bases. Germline values: CDR1 DFQATT, CDR2 SNEGSKA (reference sequence). V was clipped by 5 bases and J by 3 bases, with 17 bases between them. The CDR3 is 14 amino acids. CDR3 DNA sequence: TGCAGTGCTGCCCTGAGTCGGGGGAGCTACGAGCAGTACTTC. Protein sequence: CSAALSRGSYEQYF.

This clonotype was counted many times. The chain joins TRBV5-1 to TRBJ1-2, with 7 bases that match TRBD1. Germline CDR1 SGHRS, CDR2 YFSETQ. The length of the CDR3 is 13 residues. Germline trimming cut 4 bases from V and 4 bases from J; bases unmatched to any gene: 4. The CDR3, as DNA: TGCGCCAGCAGCCCGAGGGACAGCTATGGCTACACCTTC. Translating gives CASSPRDSYGYTF.

The CDR3 protein is CASSQEGSGRTGELFF. The CDR3 DNA reads TGTGCCAGCAGCCAAGAAGGGTCAGGTCGCACCGGGGAGCTGTTTTTT. The V gene is TRBV4-2, the J gene TRBJ2-2; D is undetermined. V lost 0 bases to trimming and J lost 4 bases, with 12 bases between them. The CDR3 is 16 amino acids. Germline V gene lookup returns CDR1 LGHNA and CDR2 YNFKEQ.

J is TRBJ1-1 and V is TRBV18; D is ambiguous. Germline V gives CDR1 KGHSH, CDR2 LQKENI. Trimming took off 3 bases at V and 5 bases at J, with 7 bases between the two ends. The CDR3 totals 12 residues. CDR3 residues: CASSPYRTEAFF. CDR3 sequence (DNA): TGTGCCAGCTCACCTTACCGGACTGAAGCTTTCTTT. Based on the CDR3 plus reference TRBV18 and TRBJ1-1, the full variable domain is NAGVMQNPRHLVRRRGQEARLRCSPMKGHSHVYWYRQLPEEGLKFMVYLQKENIIDESGMPKERFSAEFPKEGPSILRIQQVVRGDSAAYFCASSPYRTEAFFGQGTRLTVV.

This clonotype has just a few counts. The V call is TRBV6-5, the J call TRBJ2-5; 10 positions agree with TRBD1. Germline assignment: CDR1 MNHEY and CDR2 SVGAGI. The CDR3 runs 17 residues. V lost 2 bases and J lost 7; bases outside the gene matches: 13. CDR3 DNA: TGTGCCAGCAGTTACGGGGCGGGACAGGGGTCGTTAGGGACCCAGTACTTC. Encoded protein: CASSYGAGQGSLGTQYF.

The chain couples TRBV6-5 to TRBJ2-5; D might be TRBD1 (5 bases). Germline V gene sequence: CDR1 MNHEY, CDR2 SVGAGI. This CDR3 has 14 amino acids. V lost 0 bases and J 5 bases, leaving 10 bases between the germline ends. The CDR3 is CASSYSRRAETQYF. The DNA for the CDR3 is TGTGCCAGCAGTTACTCGCGCAGGGCCGAGACCCAGTACTTC.

The chain employs TRBV15 and TRBJ2-5; D is uncertain. The V and J ends lost 8 bases and 4 bases respectively, with 14 bases between them. In germline, CDR1 is LNHNV, CDR2 YYDKDF (reference sequence). The length of the CDR3 is 13 residues. The CDR3 nucleotides are TGTGCCACCCGATTAAGGACCGGAGAGACCCAGTACTTC. Its protein is CATRLRTGETQYF.

This sequence joins TRBV7-2 and TRBJ2-3; 9 bases are a match to TRBD2. Unmatched junction bases numbered 5, after V lost 5 bases and J lost 2 bases. The CDR3 is 15 residues long. In germline, CDR1 is SGHTA, CDR2 FQGNSA. The CDR3 nucleotides are TGTGCCAGCAGCGCCCTAGCGGGGTACACAGATACGCAGTATTTT. Its protein is CASSALAGYTDTQYF. Full variable domain (rest looked up from reference TRBV7-2 and TRBJ2-3): GAGVSQSPSNKVTEKGKDVELRCDPISGHTALYWYRQSLGQGLEFLIYFQGNSAPDKSGLPSDRFSAERTGGSVSTLTIQRTQQEDSAVYLCASSALAGYTDTQYFGPGTRLTVL.

This chain links TRBV6-5 with TRBJ2-7; maybe TRBD1 (7 bases). V lost 8 bases, J lost 6 bases, and 20 bases lay in between. Germline CDR1 reads MNHEY; CDR2 reads SVGAGI. CDR3 size: 14 residues. This CDR3 is CASRGTDGYGEQYF. CDR3 nucleotide sequence: TGTGCCAGCCGCGGGACAGATGGGTACGGCGAGCAGTACTTC.

This clonotype was found a few times. The chain couples TRBV3-1 to TRBJ2-1, with TRBD2 identical over 7 bases. In germline, CDR1 is LGHDT, CDR2 YNNKEL (reference sequence). The CDR3 has 16 residues. J was trimmed by 6 bases and V by 3 bases; bases with no gene match: 11. In nucleotides, the CDR3 is TGTGCCAGCAGCCACCCTCGGACGGCGGGGGTCAATGAGCAGTTCTTC. Translation: CASSHPRTAGVNEQFF.

The sample holds many counts of this clonotype. The J gene is TRBJ2-5, the V gene TRBV10-3; the match to TRBD2 covers 10 bases. This CDR3 comprises 16 residues. Looked up from germline, CDR1 is ENHRY and CDR2 is SYGVKD. V dropped 3 bases and J dropped 3; count of bases not matched to a gene: 7. The CDR3 bases are TGTGCCATCAGTGACTCCGGGACTAGCGTTGAAGAGACCCAGTACTTC. This gives the protein CAISDSGTSVEETQYF.

The rearrangement links TRBV9 to TRBJ2-7; the match to TRBD2 covers 7 bases. Trimming cost V 0 bases and J 4 bases; bases outside gene matches: 10. The V gene's germline CDR1 is SGDLS and CDR2 YYNGEE. This CDR3 has 16 residues. The CDR3 spells CASSVAEIAGLYEQYF. The CDR3 DNA follows: TGTGCCAGCAGCGTAGCTGAAATAGCGGGCCTATACGAGCAGTACTTC.

The chain carries TRBV7-9 and TRBJ2-7, with TRBD2 as a possible D gene (6 bases). The V gene lost 6 bases and the J gene lost 2 bases, with 8 bases spanning the gap. CDR3 length: 12 residues. The germline CDR1 and CDR2 sequences are SEHNR and FQNEAQ (reference sequence). CDR3 protein: CASRRGTYEQYV. CDR3 DNA: TGTGCCAGCAGACGGGGGACCTACGAGCAGTACGTC.